Following are 5 T cell receptor beta chains from one sample sequenced in a study of blood T cell repertoires in COVID-19. The assay was immunoSEQ multiplex PCR, and TCRdb's table has in-frame clones only and misses some. This sample has tens of thousands of clones, with around 81% found just once. The source material was peripheral blood. These TCRs come from a man older than 75 with COVID-19, enrolled during active disease.

V gene TRBV6-4 combines with J gene TRBJ2-5, with D tentatively TRBD1 (6 bases). CDR1 and CDR2 (germline): MRHNA, SNTAGT. Trimming removed 4 bases from V and 4 bases from J, with 10 bases in between. This CDR3 is 13 amino acids long. Here the CDR3 reads CASSGSRGETQYF. The CDR3, as DNA: TGTGCCAGCAGTGGATCCAGGGGAGAGACCCAGTACTTC.

This clone was counted a few times. The sample has other DNA sequences that encode this CDR3 too. V is TRBV9 and J is TRBJ1-2, with a tentative D call TRBD1 (6 bases). CDR3 length: 13 residues. Germline V gene lookup returns CDR1 SGDLS and CDR2 YYNGEE. V was pared by 1 base and J by 5 bases, with 9 bases between. The CDR3 DNA is TGTGCCAGCAGCGTAAGGCAGGGGTATGGCTACACCTTC. It yields the protein CASSVRQGYGYTF.

The rearrangement uses TRBV4-3 and TRBJ1-2; the D gene is possibly TRBD1 (5 bases). The germline V gene has CDR1 LGHNA and CDR2 YSLEER. CDR3 size: 16 residues. V dropped 0 bases and J dropped 1 base, with 12 bases sitting between them. CDR3 residues: CASSQEHRLINYGYTF. In nucleotides, the CDR3 is TGCGCCAGCAGCCAAGAACACAGGTTGATTAACTATGGCTACACCTTC.

This clone has just one count. The V call is TRBV24-1, the J call TRBJ2-3, with 9 bases identical to TRBD1. This CDR3 contains 15 residues. Germline V gene sequence: CDR1 KGHDR, CDR2 SFDVKD. The J segment lost 4 bases and the V segment lost 7 bases, leaving 8 bases of the junction unmatched. CDR3 sequence: CATRDTGGAADTQYF. The DNA for the CDR3 is TGTGCCACCAGGGATACAGGGGGCGCGGCAGATACGCAGTATTTT.

V gene TRBV11-2 combines with J gene TRBJ2-7; maybe TRBD2 (5 bases). The CDR3 spans 13 residues. The V end lost 4 bases, the J end lost 4 bases, and 11 bases lay between the germline ends. Germline V gene lookup returns CDR1 SGHAT and CDR2 FQNNGV. The CDR3 spells CASSYGRGYEQYF. Here the CDR3 DNA reads TGTGCCAGCAGCTACGGACGGGGATACGAGCAGTACTTC.